This T cell receptor (beta chain) originates from a study of human T cells and chemical hapten exposure. Study at large: Weekly administration of diphenylcyclopropenone to the scalp of patients continued throughout the roughly 26-week study. Study-wide findings and caveats: TCRs at high frequency, those above 1 in 1000, did not change with DPC sensitization.

MiXCR was run by TCRdb on the RACE reads, yielding one entry per CDR3 protein. Of around 300,000 distinct CDR3 sequences listed, 4.5% to 7% were seen once; the top ten hold over 7%. Time point noted: pre-sensitization, week 0. Described treatment: therapeutic diphenylcyclopropenone sensitization with weekly scalp DPC. The template was total RNA from unfractionated whole blood. The CDR3 is 14 amino acids. CDR1 and CDR2 (germline): MNHEY, SVGAGI. V shed 6 bases and J shed 4 bases, with 13 bases lying between them. This clonotype has a handful of counts. No antigen is known for it. This TCR was recovered from a young woman with alopecia areata. Some clones in this sample may be carry-over from other donors' samples. This chain uses TRBV6-5 with TRBJ1-5; unclear D gene. The material was whole blood, obtained in connection with sensitization to the hapten diphenylcyclopropenone (DPC). The CDR3 spells CASRRDGLNQPQHF. The CDR3 DNA sequence: TGTGCCAGCAGGCGCGACGGATTGAATCAGCCCCAGCATTTT.